The present TCR beta chain was sequenced within a study of monozygotic twins with inflammatory bowel disease. The germline CDR1 and CDR2 sequences are LNHNV and YYDKDF (reference sequence). This CDR3 is built from 14 residues. TCRdb re-called the 5' RACE reads, yielding one record per CDR3 amino acid sequence without DNA. This sample carries roughly 200,000 distinct CDR3 sequences, with less than 2% going to the ten biggest clones. Sequencing used blood. The receptor comes from a human donor with ulcerative colitis or Crohn's disease, or a healthy co-twin of an affected twin (not recorded which). V gene TRBV15 combines with J gene TRBJ2-3. The CDR3 loop is CATSRVSAADTQYF.